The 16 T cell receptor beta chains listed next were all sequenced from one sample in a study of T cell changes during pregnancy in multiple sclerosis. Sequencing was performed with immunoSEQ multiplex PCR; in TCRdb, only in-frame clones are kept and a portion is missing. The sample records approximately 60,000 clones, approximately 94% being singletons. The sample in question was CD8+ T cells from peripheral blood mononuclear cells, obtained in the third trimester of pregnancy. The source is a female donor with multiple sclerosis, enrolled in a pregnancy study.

The CDR3 sequence: CASSWTGGGYEQYF. CDR3 DNA: TGTGCCAGCAGCTGGACAGGGGGGGGCTACGAGCAGTACTTC. The chain joins TRBV5-5 to TRBJ2-7; 10 bases align to TRBD1. CDR1 and CDR2 from the germline V gene are SGHKS and YYEKEE (reference sequence). Germline trimming cut 3 bases from V and 3 bases from J; bases unmatched to any gene: 3. CDR3 size: 14 residues. The whole variable domain, filled in from reference TRBV5-5 and TRBJ2-7, reads DAGVTQSPTHLIKTRGQQVTLRCSPISGHKSVSWYQQVLGQGPQFIFQYYEKEERGRGNFPDRFSARQFPNYSSELNVNALLLGDSALYLCASSWTGGGYEQYFGPGTRLTVT.

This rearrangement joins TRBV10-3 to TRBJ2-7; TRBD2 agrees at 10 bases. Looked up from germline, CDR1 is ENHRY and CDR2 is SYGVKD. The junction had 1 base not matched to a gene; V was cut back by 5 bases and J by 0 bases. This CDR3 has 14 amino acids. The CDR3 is CAISPSGSSYEQYF. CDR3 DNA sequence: TGTGCCATCAGTCCTAGCGGGAGCTCCTACGAGCAGTACTTC.

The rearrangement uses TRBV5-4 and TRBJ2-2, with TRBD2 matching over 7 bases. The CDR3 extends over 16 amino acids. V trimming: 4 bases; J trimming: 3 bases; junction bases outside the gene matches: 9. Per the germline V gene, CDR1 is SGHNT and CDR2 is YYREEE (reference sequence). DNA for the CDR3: TGTGCCAGCAGCACCCCGGGTAGCGGGTACACCGGGGAGCTGTTTTTT. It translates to CASSTPGSGYTGELFF.

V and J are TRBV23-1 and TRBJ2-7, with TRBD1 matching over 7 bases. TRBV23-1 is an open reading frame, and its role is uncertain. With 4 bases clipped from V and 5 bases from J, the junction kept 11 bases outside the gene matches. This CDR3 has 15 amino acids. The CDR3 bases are TGCGCCAGCAGTCGGGGACAGTGGGCCCCCCACGAGCAGTACTTC. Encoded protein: CASSRGQWAPHEQYF.

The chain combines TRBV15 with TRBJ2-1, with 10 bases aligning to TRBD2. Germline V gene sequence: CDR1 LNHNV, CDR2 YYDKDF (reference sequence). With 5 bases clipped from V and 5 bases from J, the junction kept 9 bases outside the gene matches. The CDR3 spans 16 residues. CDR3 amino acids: CATSGPGLAAHNEQFF. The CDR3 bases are TGTGCCACCAGCGGCCCCGGACTAGCGGCCCACAATGAGCAGTTCTTC.

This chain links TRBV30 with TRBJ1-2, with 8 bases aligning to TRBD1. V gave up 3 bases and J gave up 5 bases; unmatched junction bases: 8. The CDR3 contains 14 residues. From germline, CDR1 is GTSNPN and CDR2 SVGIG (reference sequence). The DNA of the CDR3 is TGTGCCTGGAGGACACAGGGGGTCACTTATGGCTACACCTTC. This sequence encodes CAWRTQGVTYGYTF.

The CDR3 sequence: CASSLVGQGAGGYTF. Here the CDR3 DNA reads TGTGCCAGCAGCTTAGTGGGACAGGGGGCGGGGGGCTACACCTTC. The chain is built from TRBV7-2 and TRBJ1-2; TRBD1 agrees at 12 bases. CDR3 size: 15 residues. Germline V gene data show CDR1 as SGHTA and CDR2 as FQGNSA. Losses at the gene ends were 1 base for V and 8 bases for J; bases not matched to a gene: 5. The full variable domain, its missing parts supplied by reference TRBV7-2 and TRBJ1-2, is GAGVSQSPSNKVTEKGKDVELRCDPISGHTALYWYRQSLGQGLEFLIYFQGNSAPDKSGLPSDRFSAERTGGSVSTLTIQRTQQEDSAVYLCASSLVGQGAGGYTFGSGTRLTVV.

CDR3 sequence reads: CASSLYSDTQYF. The CDR3 nucleotides read TGTGCCAGCAGTCTGTACTCAGATACGCAGTATTTT. The chain has TRBV9 and TRBJ2-3; D is unresolved. The CDR3 sequence is 12 residues long. Germline V gene data show CDR1 as SGDLS and CDR2 as YYNGEE. Trimming left V 5 bases short and J 4 bases short, with 8 bases between.

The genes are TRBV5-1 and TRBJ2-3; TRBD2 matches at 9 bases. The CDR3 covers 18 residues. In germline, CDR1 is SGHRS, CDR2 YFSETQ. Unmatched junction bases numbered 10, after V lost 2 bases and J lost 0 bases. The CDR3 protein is CASSLGGRATVSTDTQYF. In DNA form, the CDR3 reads TGCGCCAGCAGCTTAGGCGGGAGGGCGACAGTTAGCACAGATACGCAGTATTTT.

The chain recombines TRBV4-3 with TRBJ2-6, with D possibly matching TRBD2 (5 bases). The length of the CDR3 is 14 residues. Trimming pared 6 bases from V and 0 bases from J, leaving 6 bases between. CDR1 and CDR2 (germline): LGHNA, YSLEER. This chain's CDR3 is CASSTSSGANVLTF. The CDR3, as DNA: TGCGCCAGCAGTACTAGCTCTGGGGCCAACGTCCTGACTTTC.

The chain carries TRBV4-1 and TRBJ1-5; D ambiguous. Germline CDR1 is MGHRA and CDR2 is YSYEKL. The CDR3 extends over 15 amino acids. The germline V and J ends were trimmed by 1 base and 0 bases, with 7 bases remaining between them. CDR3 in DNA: TGCGCCAGCAGCCAAGTCGGTTATAGCAATCAGCCCCAGCATTTT. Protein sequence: CASSQVGYSNQPQHF.

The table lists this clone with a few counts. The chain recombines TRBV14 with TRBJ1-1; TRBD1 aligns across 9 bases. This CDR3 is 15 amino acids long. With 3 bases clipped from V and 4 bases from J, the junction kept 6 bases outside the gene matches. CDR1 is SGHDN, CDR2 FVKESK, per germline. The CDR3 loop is CASSQSTGGFTEAFF. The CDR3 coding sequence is TGTGCCAGCAGCCAGTCCACAGGGGGCTTCACTGAAGCTTTCTTT.

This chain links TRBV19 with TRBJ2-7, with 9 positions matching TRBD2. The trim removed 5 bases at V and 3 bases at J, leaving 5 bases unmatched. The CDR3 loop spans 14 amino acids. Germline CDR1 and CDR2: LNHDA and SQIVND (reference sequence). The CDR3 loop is CASSPSGIGYEQYF. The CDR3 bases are TGTGCCAGTAGTCCTAGCGGGATAGGCTACGAGCAGTACTTC.

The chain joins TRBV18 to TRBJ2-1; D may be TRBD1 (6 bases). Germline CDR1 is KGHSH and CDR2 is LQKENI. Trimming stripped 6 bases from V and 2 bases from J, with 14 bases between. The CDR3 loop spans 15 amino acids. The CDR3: CASSPTGITYNEQFF. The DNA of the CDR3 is TGTGCCAGCTCTCCAACAGGGATCACCTACAATGAGCAGTTCTTC.

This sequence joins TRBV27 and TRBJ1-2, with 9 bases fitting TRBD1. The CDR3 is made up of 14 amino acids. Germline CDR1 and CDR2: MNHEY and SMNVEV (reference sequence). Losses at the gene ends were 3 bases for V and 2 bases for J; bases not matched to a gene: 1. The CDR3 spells CASSFTGGNYGYTF. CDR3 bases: TGTGCCAGCAGTTTTACAGGGGGCAACTATGGCTACACCTTC.

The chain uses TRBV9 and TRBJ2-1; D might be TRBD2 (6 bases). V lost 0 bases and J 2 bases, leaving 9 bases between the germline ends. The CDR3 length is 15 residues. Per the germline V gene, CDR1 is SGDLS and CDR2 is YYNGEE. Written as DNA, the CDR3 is TGTGCCAGCAGCGTAGACCCGGGAGCCTACAATGAGCAGTTCTTC. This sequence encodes CASSVDPGAYNEQFF.